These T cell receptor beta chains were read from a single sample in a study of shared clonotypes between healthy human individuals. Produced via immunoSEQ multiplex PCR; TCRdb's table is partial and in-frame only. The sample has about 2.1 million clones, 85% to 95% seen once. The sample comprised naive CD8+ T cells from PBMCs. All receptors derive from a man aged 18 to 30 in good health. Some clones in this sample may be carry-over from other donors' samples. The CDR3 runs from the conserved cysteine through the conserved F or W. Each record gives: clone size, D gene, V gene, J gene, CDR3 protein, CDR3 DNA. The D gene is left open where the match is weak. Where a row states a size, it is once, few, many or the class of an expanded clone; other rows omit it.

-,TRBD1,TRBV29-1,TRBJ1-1,CSGTGGTSLTEAFF,TGCAGCGGGACAGGGGGGACCTCTCTTACTGAAGCTTTCTTT
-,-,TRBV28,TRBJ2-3,CASSGPLGDTQYF,TGTGCCAGCAGCGGGCCTCTGGGAGATACGCAGTATTTT
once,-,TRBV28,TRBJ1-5,CASSFRAAGQPQHF,TGTGCCAGCAGTTTCCGGGCTGCCGGTCAGCCCCAGCATTTT
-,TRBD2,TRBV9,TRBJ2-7,CASSGSNGLGPYEQYF,TGTGCCAGCAGCGGCTCTAACGGACTAGGACCCTACGAGCAGTACTTC
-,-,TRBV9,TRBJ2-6,CASSVVRGNYSGANVLTF,TGTGCCAGCAGCGTAGTGAGAGGGAACTACTCTGGGGCCAACGTCCTGACTTTC
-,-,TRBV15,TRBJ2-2,CATEDSPNTGELFF,TGTGCCACCGAGGACAGTCCGAACACCGGGGAGCTGTTTTTT
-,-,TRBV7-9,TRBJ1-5,CASSPDGYNQPQHF,TGTGCCAGCAGCCCGGACGGGTACAATCAGCCCCAGCATTTT
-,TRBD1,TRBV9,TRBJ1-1,CASSVGTGENTEAFF,TGTGCCAGCAGCGTAGGGACAGGTGAGAACACTGAAGCTTTCTTT
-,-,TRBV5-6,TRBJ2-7,CASSPGRSYEQYF,TGTGCCAGCAGCCCTGGGAGGAGCTACGAGCAGTACTTC
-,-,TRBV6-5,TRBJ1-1,CASSYSSRGVYTEAFF,TGTGCCAGCAGTTACTCGTCCAGGGGAGTGTACACTGAAGCTTTCTTT
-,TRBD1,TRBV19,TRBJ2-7,CASSIPGQGIYEQYF,TGTGCCAGTAGTATCCCGGGACAGGGGATTTACGAGCAGTACTTC
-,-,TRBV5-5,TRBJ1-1,CASSFGGAVTEAFF,TGTGCCAGCAGCTTCGGGGGCGCGGTCACTGAAGCTTTCTTT
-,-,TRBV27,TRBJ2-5,CASSLAGSKETQYF,TGTGCCAGCAGTTTAGCGGGTTCTAAAGAGACCCAGTACTTC
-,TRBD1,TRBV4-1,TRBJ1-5,CASSNDRGQSPQHF,TGCGCCAGCAGCAACGACAGGGGGCAAAGCCCCCAGCATTTT
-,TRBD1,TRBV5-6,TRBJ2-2,CASSYSTGSTGELFF,TGTGCCAGCAGCTACTCGACAGGGAGTACCGGGGAGCTGTTTTTT
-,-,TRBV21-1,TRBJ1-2,CASSKESGYYGYTF,TGTGCCAGCAGCAAAGAGAGTGGCTACTATGGCTACACCTTC
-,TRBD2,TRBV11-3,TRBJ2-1,CASSLTSGRTIEQFF,TGTGCCAGCAGCTTAACTAGCGGGAGGACGATTGAGCAGTTCTTC
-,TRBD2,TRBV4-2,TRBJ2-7,CASSLGPLLAGGPEQYF,TGTGCCAGCAGCCTCGGGCCCCTACTAGCGGGAGGTCCGGAGCAGTACTTC
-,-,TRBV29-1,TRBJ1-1,CSGRTGNTEAFF,TGCAGCGGTCGGACGGGGAACACTGAAGCTTTCTTT
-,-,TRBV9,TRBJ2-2,CASSVGSGVGTGELFF,TGTGCCAGCAGCGTAGGGTCGGGAGTGGGTACCGGGGAGCTGTTTTTT
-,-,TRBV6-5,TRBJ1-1,CASSYSRQVIPEAFF,TGTGCCAGCAGTTACTCTCGCCAGGTGATCCCTGAAGCTTTCTTT
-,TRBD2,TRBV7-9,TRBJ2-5,CASSQQGPLLAGRVETQYF,TGTGCCAGCAGCCAACAAGGGCCTTTACTAGCGGGACGGGTAGAGACCCAGTACTTC
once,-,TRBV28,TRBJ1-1,CASSHVILVNTEAFF,TGTGCCAGCAGTCATGTCATCTTGGTTAACACTGAAGCTTTCTTT
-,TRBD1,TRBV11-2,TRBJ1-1,CASSLVSGGFTEAFF,TGTGCCAGCAGCTTAGTTTCAGGGGGATTCACTGAAGCTTTCTTT
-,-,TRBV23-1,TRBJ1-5,CASTRAPKACNQPQHF,TGCGCCAGCACCCGGGCCCCGAAAGCCTGCAATCAGCCCCAGCATTTT
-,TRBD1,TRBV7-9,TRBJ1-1,CASSSPRTGTLGAFF,TGTGCCAGCAGCTCCCCTCGGACAGGGACCCTTGGGGCTTTCTTT
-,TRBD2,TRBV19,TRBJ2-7,CASSISGGSWYEQYF,TGTGCCAGTAGTATAAGCGGCGGGAGTTGGTACGAGCAGTACTTC
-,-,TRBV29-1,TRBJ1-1,CSAAGGGWTEAFF,TGCAGCGCCGCGGGGGGAGGGTGGACTGAAGCTTTCTTT
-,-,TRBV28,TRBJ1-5,CASRYGEGFYSNQPQHF,TGTGCCAGCAGATATGGAGAGGGGTTCTATAGCAATCAGCCCCAGCATTTT
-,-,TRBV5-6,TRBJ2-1,CASSLGGTEQFF,TGTGCCAGCAGCTTGGGAGGGACTGAGCAGTTCTTC
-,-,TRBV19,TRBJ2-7,CASSISSRHAIYEQYF,TGTGCCAGTAGTATTAGTTCGAGGCACGCTATCTACGAGCAGTACTTC
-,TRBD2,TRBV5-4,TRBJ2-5,CASSTPRGTSGTGETQYF,TGTGCCAGCAGCACCCCCAGGGGGACTAGCGGAACGGGGGAGACCCAGTACTTC
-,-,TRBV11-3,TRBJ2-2,CASSPTDTGELFF,TGTGCCAGCAGCCCGACGGACACCGGGGAGCTGTTTTTT
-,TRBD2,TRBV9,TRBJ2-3,CASSVGRGRDTDTQYF,TGTGCCAGCAGCGTAGGACGGGGGAGGGACACAGATACGCAGTATTTT
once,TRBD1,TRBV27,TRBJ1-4,CASSTTGPGYNEKLFF,TGTGCCAGCAGTACGACAGGGCCCGGATATAATGAAAAACTGTTTTTT
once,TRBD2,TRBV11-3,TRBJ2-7,CASSSRTSGEQYF,TGTGCCAGCAGCTCCCGGACTAGTGGGGAGCAGTACTTC
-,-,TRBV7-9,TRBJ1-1,CASKQGTEAFF,TGTGCCAGCAAACAGGGCACTGAAGCTTTCTTT
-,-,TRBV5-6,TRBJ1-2,CASSLESQGYHGYTF,TGTGCCAGCAGCTTGGAGTCCCAGGGGTACCATGGCTACACCTTC
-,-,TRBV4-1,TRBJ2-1,CASRGNEQFF,TGCGCCAGCAGGGGCAATGAGCAGTTCTTC
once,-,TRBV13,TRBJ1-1,CASSPLGAGGTEAFF,TGTGCCAGCAGCCCACTGGGTGCGGGAGGGACTGAAGCTTTCTTT
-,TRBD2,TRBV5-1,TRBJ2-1,CASSLAQREGLGNEQFF,TGCGCCAGCAGCTTGGCCCAGCGGGAGGGCCTAGGGAATGAGCAGTTCTTC
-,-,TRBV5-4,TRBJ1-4,CASSQRVGEKLFF,TGTGCCAGCAGCCAGAGGGTGGGAGAAAAACTGTTTTTT
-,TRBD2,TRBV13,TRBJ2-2,CASSLAGGPVELFF,TGTGCCAGCAGCTTAGCGGGAGGGCCTGTGGAGCTGTTTTTT
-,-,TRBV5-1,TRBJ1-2,CASSLGYTF,TGCGCCAGCAGCCTCGGCTACACCTTC
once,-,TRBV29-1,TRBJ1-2,CSVEQDRNYGYTF,TGCAGCGTTGAACAGGACCGAAACTATGGCTACACCTTC
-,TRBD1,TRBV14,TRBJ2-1,CASSRRGQGEQFF,TGTGCCAGCAGCCGGCGCGGACAGGGCGAACAGTTCTTC
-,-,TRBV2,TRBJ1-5,CASRGFKDSNQPQHF,TGTGCCAGCAGGGGTTTCAAGGATAGCAATCAGCCCCAGCATTTT